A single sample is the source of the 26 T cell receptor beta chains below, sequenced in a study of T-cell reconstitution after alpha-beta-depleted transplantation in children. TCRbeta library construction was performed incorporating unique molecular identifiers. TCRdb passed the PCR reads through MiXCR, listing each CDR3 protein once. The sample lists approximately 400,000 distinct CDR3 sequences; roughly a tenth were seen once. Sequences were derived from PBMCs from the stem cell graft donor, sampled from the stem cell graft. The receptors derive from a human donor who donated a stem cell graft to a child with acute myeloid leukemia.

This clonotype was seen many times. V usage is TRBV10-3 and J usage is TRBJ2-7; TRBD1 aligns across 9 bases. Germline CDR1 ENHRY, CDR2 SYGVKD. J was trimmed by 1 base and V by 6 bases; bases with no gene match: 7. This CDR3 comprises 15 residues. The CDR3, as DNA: TGTGCCATCAGCCGGGGACAGGGACTTTCCTACGAGCAGTACTTC. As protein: CAISRGQGLSYEQYF.

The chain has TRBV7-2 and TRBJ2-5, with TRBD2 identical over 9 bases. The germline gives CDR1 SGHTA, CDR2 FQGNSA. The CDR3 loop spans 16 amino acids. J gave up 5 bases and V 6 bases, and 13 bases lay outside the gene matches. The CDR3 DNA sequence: TGTGCCAGCAGTCGCGGGGTAGCGGGAGTATTGGAGACCCAGTACTTC. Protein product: CASSRGVAGVLETQYF.

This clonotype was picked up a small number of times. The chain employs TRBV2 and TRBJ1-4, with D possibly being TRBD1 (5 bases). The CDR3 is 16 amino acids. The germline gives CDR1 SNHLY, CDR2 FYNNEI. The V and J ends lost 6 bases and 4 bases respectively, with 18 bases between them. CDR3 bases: TGTGCCAGCAGGGCGGGACGGATGAAAGTTAATGAAAAACTGTTTTTT. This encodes CASRAGRMKVNEKLFF. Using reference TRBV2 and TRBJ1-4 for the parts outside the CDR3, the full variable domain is EPEVTQTPSHQVTQMGQEVILRCVPISNHLYFYWYRQILGQKVEFLVSFYNNEISEKSEIFDDQFSVERPDGSNFTLKIRSTKLEDSAMYFCASRAGRMKVNEKLFFGSGTQLSVL.

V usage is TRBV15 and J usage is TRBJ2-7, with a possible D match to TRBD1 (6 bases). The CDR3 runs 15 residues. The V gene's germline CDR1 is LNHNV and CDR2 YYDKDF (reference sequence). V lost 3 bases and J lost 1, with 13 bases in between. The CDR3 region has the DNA TGTGCCACCAGCAGCCTCCCGGGACATTCCTACGAGCAGTACTTC. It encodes CATSSLPGHSYEQYF.

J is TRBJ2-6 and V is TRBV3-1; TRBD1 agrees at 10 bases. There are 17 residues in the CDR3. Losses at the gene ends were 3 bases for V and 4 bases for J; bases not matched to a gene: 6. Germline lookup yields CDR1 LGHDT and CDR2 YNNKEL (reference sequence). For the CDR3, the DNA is TGTGCCAGCAGCCAGGGGACAGGGGTGAGAGGGGCCAACGTCCTGACTTTC. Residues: CASSQGTGVRGANVLTF.

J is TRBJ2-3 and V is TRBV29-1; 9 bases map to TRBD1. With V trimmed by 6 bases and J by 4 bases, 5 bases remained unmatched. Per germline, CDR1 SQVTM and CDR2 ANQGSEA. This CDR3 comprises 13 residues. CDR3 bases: TGCAGCGTGGACAGGGGTTTTTCAGATACGCAGTATTTT. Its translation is CSVDRGFSDTQYF.

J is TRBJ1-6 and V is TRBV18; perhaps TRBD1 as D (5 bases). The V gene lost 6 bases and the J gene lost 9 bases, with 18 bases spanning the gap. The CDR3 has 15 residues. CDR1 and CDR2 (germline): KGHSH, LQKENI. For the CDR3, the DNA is TGTGCCAGCTCCCCGAGCGGACAAACCTCTTCACCCCTCCACTTT. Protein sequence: CASSPSGQTSSPLHF.

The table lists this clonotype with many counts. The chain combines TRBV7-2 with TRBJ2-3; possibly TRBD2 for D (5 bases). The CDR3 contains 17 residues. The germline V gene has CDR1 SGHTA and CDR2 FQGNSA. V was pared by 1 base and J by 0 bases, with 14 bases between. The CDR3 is CASSLVAGGPSTDTQYF. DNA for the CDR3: TGTGCCAGCAGCTTAGTGGCCGGAGGCCCTAGCACAGATACGCAGTATTTT.

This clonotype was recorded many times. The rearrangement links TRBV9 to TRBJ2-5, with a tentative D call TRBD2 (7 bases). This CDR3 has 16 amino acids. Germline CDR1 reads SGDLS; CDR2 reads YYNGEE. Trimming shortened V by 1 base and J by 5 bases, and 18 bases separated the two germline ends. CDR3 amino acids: CASSVPTGGAGETQYF. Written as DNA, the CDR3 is TGTGCCAGCAGCGTACCAACTGGGGGGGCCGGGGAGACCCAGTACTTC.

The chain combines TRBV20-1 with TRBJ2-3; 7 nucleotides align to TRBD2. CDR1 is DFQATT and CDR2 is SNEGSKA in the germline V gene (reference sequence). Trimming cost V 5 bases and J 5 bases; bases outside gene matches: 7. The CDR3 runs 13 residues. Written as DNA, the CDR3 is TGCAGTGCTGCTAGCGGCCTAGGAGATACGCAGTATTTT. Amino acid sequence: CSAASGLGDTQYF.

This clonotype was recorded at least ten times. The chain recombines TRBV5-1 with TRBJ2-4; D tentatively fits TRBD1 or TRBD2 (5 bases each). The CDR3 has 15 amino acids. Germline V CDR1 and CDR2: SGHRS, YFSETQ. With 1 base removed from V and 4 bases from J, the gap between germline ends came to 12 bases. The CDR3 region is CASSLWGNPKNIQYF. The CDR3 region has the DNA TGCGCCAGCAGCTTGTGGGGGAATCCGAAAAACATTCAGTACTTC. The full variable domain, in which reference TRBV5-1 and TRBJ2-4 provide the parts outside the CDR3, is KAGVTQTPRYLIKTRGQQVTLSCSPISGHRSVSWYQQTPGQGLQFLFEYFSETQRNKGNFPGRFSGRQFSNSRSEMNVSTLELGDSALYLCASSLWGNPKNIQYFGAGTRLSVL.

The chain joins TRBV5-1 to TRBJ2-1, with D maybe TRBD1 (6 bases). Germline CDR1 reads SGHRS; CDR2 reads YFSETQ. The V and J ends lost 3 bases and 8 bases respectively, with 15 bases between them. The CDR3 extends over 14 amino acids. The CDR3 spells CASSSGIPGDEQFF. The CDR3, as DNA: TGCGCCAGCAGCTCCGGGATCCCAGGGGATGAGCAGTTCTTC.

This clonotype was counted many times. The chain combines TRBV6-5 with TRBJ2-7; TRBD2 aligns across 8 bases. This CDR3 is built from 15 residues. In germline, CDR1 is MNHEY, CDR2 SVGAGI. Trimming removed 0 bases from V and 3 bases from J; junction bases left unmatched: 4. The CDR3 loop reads CASSYSREGFYEQYF. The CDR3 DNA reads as TGTGCCAGCAGTTACTCCCGGGAGGGCTTCTACGAGCAGTACTTC.

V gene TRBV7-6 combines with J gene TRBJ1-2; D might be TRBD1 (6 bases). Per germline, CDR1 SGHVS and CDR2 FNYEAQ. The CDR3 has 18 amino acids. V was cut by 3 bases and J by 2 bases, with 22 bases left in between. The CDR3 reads CASSFNPHNREENYGYTF. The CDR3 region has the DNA TGTGCCAGCAGCTTTAACCCTCATAACAGGGAAGAGAACTATGGCTACACCTTC. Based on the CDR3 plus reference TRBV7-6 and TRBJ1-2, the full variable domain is GAGVSQSPRYKVTKRGQDVALRCDPISGHVSLYWYRQALGQGPEFLTYFNYEAQQDKSGLPNDRFSAERPEGSISTLTIQRTEQRDSAMYRCASSFNPHNREENYGYTFGSGTRLTVV.

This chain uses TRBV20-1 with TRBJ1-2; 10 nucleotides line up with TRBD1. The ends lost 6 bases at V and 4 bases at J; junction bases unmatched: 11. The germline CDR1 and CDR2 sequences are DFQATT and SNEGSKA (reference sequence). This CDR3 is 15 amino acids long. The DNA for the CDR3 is TGCAGTGCCTTTCCAGCCGGACAGGGGGTCTATGGCTACACCTTC. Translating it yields CSAFPAGQGVYGYTF.

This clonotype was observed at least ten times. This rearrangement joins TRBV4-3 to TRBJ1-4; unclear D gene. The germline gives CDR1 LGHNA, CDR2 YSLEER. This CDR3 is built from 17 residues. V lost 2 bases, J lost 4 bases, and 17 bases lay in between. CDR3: CASSQRSSAGFNEKLFF. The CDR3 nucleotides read TGCGCCAGCAGCCAACGCTCCTCCGCCGGCTTTAATGAAAAACTGTTTTTT.

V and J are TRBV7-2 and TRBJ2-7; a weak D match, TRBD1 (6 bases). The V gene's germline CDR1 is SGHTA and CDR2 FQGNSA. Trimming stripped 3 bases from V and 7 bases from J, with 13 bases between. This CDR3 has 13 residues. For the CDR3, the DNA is TGTGCCAGCAGCTTGAGACAGGCGGGTGAGCAGTACTTC. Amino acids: CASSLRQAGEQYF.

The DNA for the CDR3 is TGTGCCAGCAGCTCCCGTAACGGAAGAAACACTGAAGCTTTCTTT. Translation: CASSSRNGRNTEAFF. The rearrangement joins TRBV7-6 to TRBJ1-1, with D hard to call. Germline CDR1 SGHVS, CDR2 FNYEAQ. The V end lost 4 bases, the J end lost 2 bases, and 14 bases lay between the germline ends. This CDR3 contains 15 residues.

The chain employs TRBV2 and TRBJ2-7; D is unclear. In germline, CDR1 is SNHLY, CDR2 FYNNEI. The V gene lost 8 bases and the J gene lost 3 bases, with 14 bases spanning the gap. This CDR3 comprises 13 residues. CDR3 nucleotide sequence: TGTGCCAGCCTCACCCCTTTGTTCTACGAGCAGTACGTC. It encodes CASLTPLFYEQYV.

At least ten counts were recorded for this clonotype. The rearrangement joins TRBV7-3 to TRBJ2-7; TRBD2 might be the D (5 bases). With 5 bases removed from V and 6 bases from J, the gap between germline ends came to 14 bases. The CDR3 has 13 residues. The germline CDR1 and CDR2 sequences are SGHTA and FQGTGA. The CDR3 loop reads CASSLGSLGEQYF. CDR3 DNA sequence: TGTGCCAGCAGCCTAGGGAGTTTGGGCGAGCAGTACTTC.

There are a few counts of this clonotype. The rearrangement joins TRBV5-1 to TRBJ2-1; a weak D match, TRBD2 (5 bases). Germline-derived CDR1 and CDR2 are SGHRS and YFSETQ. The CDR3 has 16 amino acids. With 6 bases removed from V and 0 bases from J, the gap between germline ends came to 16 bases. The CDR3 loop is CASTPFPSSSYNEQFF. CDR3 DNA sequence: TGCGCCAGCACCCCCTTCCCTAGCAGCTCCTACAATGAGCAGTTCTTC.

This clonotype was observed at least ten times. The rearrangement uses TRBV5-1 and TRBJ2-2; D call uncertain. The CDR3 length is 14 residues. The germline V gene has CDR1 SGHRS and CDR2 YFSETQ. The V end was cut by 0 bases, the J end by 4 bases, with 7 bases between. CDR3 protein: CASSLAQTTGELFF. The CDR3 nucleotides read TGCGCCAGCAGCTTGGCCCAGACCACCGGGGAGCTGTTTTTT.

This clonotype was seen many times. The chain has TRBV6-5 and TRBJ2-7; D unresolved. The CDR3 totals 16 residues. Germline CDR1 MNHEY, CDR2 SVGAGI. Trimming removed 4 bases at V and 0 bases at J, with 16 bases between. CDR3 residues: CASSLGPSMSSYEQYF. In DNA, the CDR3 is TGTGCCAGCAGTTTGGGCCCTTCCATGAGCTCCTACGAGCAGTACTTC.

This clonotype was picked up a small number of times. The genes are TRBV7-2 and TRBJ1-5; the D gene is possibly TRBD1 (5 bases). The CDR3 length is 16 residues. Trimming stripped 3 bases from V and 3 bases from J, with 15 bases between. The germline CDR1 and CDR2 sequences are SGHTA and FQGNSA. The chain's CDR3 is CASSLGPDGTNQPQHF. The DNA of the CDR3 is TGTGCCAGCAGCTTGGGGCCCGACGGTACCAATCAGCCCCAGCATTTT.

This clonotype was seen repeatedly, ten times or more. The CDR3 protein is CSATPSRNEQFF. The DNA of the CDR3 is TGCAGTGCCACCCCGAGTCGCAATGAGCAGTTCTTC. This chain links TRBV20-1 with TRBJ2-1; D remains ambiguous. Trimming cost V 6 bases and J 6 bases, with 12 bases left between them. This CDR3 has 12 residues. Germline CDR1 reads DFQATT; CDR2 reads SNEGSKA (reference sequence).

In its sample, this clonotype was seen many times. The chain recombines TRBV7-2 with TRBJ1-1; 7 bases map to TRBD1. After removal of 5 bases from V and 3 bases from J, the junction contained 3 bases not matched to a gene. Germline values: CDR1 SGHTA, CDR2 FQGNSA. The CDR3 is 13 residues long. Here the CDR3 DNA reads TGTGCCAGCAGCCCGGGACAGTACACTGAAGCTTTCTTT. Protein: CASSPGQYTEAFF.